One and the same sample provided the 18 T cell receptor beta chains below, sequenced in a study of blood T cell repertoires in COVID-19. Assay used: immunoSEQ multiplex PCR; TCRdb lists only in-frame clones, some missing. The repertoire holds fewer than 100,000 clones, around nine tenths seen once, with around 5% in the top ten. The material sequenced was peripheral blood. These receptors were obtained from a woman of 80 years or more with acute or convalescent COVID-19.

J is TRBJ1-2 and V is TRBV4-3; 8 nucleotides agree with TRBD1. The length of the CDR3 is 16 residues. Germline V CDR1 and CDR2: LGHNA, YSLEER. The trim removed 0 bases at V and 4 bases at J, leaving 7 bases unmatched. The CDR3 here is CASSQEQGAHLYGYTF. CDR3 bases: TGCGCCAGCAGCCAAGAGCAGGGGGCGCACCTCTATGGCTACACCTTC.

The genes are TRBV30 and TRBJ1-1, with TRBD1 as a possible D gene (5 bases). The ends were cut back, 5 bases at V and 6 bases at J, with 13 bases in the middle. Germline CDR1 reads GTSNPN; CDR2 reads SVGIG (reference sequence). This CDR3 spans 12 amino acids. CDR3 DNA: TGTGCCTGGGGGGACGGAGGGTCTGAAGCTTTCTTT. Its translation: CAWGDGGSEAFF.

V and J are TRBV6-1 and TRBJ2-7, with TRBD2 matching over 11 bases. Germline V gene lookup returns CDR1 MNHNS and CDR2 SASEGT. V trimming: 2 bases; J trimming: 3 bases; junction bases outside the gene matches: 3. CDR3 size: 15 residues. CDR3 nucleotides: TGTGCCAGCAGTGAAAGGGGGACTAGCGGCTACGAGCAGTACTTC. This encodes CASSERGTSGYEQYF.

The J gene is TRBJ1-2, the V gene TRBV5-4, with 7 positions matching TRBD1. With V trimmed by 4 bases and J by 2 bases, 5 bases remained unmatched. The CDR3 runs 14 residues. From germline, CDR1 is SGHNT and CDR2 YYREEE (reference sequence). The chain's CDR3 is CASSPGTVNYGYTF. As DNA, the CDR3 is TGTGCCAGCAGCCCGGGGACAGTAAACTATGGCTACACCTTC. The variable domain in full, completed from reference TRBV5-4 and TRBJ1-2, reads ETGVTQSPTHLIKTRGQQVTLRCSSQSGHNTVSWYQQALGQGPQFIFQYYREEENGRGNFPPRFSGLQFPNYSSELNVNALELDDSALYLCASSPGTVNYGYTFGSGTRLTVV.

The chain uses TRBV4-3 and TRBJ1-3, with D uncertain. The CDR3 sequence is 16 residues long. V was clipped by 0 bases and J by 0 bases, with 9 bases between them. From germline, CDR1 is LGHNA and CDR2 YSLEER. The CDR3 DNA reads TGCGCCAGCAGCCAAGATTTGGCAGGCTCTGGAAACACCATATATTTT. Translation: CASSQDLAGSGNTIYF.

This sequence joins TRBV7-9 and TRBJ2-1, with a tentative D call TRBD2 (5 bases). The CDR3 is 14 residues long. The V gene lost 1 base and the J gene lost 6 bases, with 10 bases spanning the gap. Looked up from germline, CDR1 is SEHNR and CDR2 is FQNEAQ (reference sequence). The CDR3 loop reads CASSLGNSANEQFF. The CDR3 DNA reads as TGTGCCAGCAGCTTAGGAAATAGCGCCAATGAGCAGTTCTTC.

The rearrangement links TRBV4-1 to TRBJ1-1; tentatively, D is TRBD1 (5 bases). Germline assignment: CDR1 MGHRA and CDR2 YSYEKL. V lost 0 bases to trimming and J lost 4 bases, with 18 bases between them. The CDR3 has 17 residues. The CDR3 DNA follows: TGCGCCAGCAGCCAAGAGCAACGGGGGGTTTTTAGCACTGAAGCTTTCTTT. This gives the protein CASSQEQRGVFSTEAFF.

The V call is TRBV7-2, the J call TRBJ2-3; TRBD2 matches 8 bases. With 5 bases clipped from V and 5 bases from J, the junction kept 12 bases outside the gene matches. Germline V gene lookup returns CDR1 SGHTA and CDR2 FQGNSA. The CDR3 sequence is 16 residues long. The DNA of the CDR3 is TGTGCCAGCAGCCTAGGGTTGACGGGGGGGCAAGATACGCAGTATTTT. It specifies CASSLGLTGGQDTQYF.

The chain couples TRBV30 to TRBJ1-1, with D tentatively TRBD1 (6 bases). CDR1 GTSNPN and CDR2 SVGIG come from the germline V gene (reference sequence). CDR3 length equals 13 residues. V gave up 3 bases and J gave up 0 bases, with 8 bases separating them. For the CDR3, the DNA is TGTGCCTGGAGGCAGGGGTTGAACACTGAAGCTTTCTTT. It codes for CAWRQGLNTEAFF.

This clone was detected a few times. This chain connects TRBV19 to TRBJ1-3, with 8 nucleotides matching TRBD1. This CDR3 comprises 19 residues. Germline CDR1 is LNHDA and CDR2 is SQIVND (reference sequence). V gave up 5 bases and J gave up 0 bases; unmatched junction bases: 15. CDR3 residues: CASSPRRQGPQSSGNTIYF. The CDR3 region has the DNA TGTGCCAGTAGTCCCAGAAGACAGGGGCCTCAGAGCTCTGGAAACACCATATATTTT. The whole variable domain, remainder taken from reference TRBV19 and TRBJ1-3, is DGGITQSPKYLFRKEGQNVTLSCEQNLNHDAMYWYRQDPGQGLRLIYYSQIVNDFQKGDIAEGYSVSREKKESFPLTVTSAQKNPTAFYLCASSPRRQGPQSSGNTIYFGEGSWLTVV.

The rearrangement uses TRBV10-3 and TRBJ2-3; possibly TRBD2 for D (6 bases). Germline CDR1 is ENHRY and CDR2 is SYGVKD. Trimming shortened V by 3 bases and J by 0 bases, and 16 bases separated the two germline ends. The CDR3 runs 17 residues. DNA of the CDR3: TGTGCCATCAGTGACCCCCAGGGACTTTCCAGCACAGATACGCAGTATTTT. Translation: CAISDPQGLSSTDTQYF.

This chain connects TRBV7-3 to TRBJ2-2; TRBD1 aligns across 8 bases. CDR1 SGHTA and CDR2 FQGTGA come from the germline V gene. This CDR3 comprises 16 residues. V was clipped by 1 base and J by 5 bases; unmatched bases: 6. The CDR3 reads CASSLNRQGATGELFF. The CDR3 nucleotides are TGTGCCAGCAGCTTAAATAGGCAGGGGGCGACCGGGGAGCTGTTTTTT. Supplemented by reference TRBV7-3 and TRBJ2-2, the full variable domain reads GAGVSQTPSNKVTEKGKYVELRCDPISGHTALYWYRQSLGQGPEFLIYFQGTGAADDSGLPNDRFFAVRPEGSVSTLKIQRTERGDSAVYLCASSLNRQGATGELFFGEGSRLTVL.

V is TRBV15 and J is TRBJ2-1; TRBD1 is a possible D gene (7 bases). The V end lost 1 base, the J end lost 4 bases, and 11 bases lay between the germline ends. In germline, CDR1 is LNHNV, CDR2 YYDKDF (reference sequence). There are 15 residues in the CDR3. The CDR3 region is CATSRGRGEYNEQFF. The CDR3 coding sequence is TGTGCCACCAGCAGAGGCAGGGGGGAATACAATGAGCAGTTCTTC.

This clone was counted a few times. The chain uses TRBV2 and TRBJ2-3, with 14 bases matching TRBD2. Germline trimming cut 6 bases from V and 0 bases from J; bases unmatched to any gene: 2. The CDR3 is 16 residues long. Germline V gene lookup returns CDR1 SNHLY and CDR2 FYNNEI. For the CDR3, the DNA is TGTGCCAGCAGGCGACTAGCGGGAGGGAGCACAGATACGCAGTATTTT. This gives the protein CASRRLAGGSTDTQYF.

The J gene is TRBJ1-2, the V gene TRBV10-3; D may be TRBD1 (6 bases). The germline gives CDR1 ENHRY, CDR2 SYGVKD. This CDR3 comprises 14 residues. Trimming stripped 8 bases from V and 0 bases from J, with 13 bases between. The CDR3 region is CAIYKGETNYGYTF. DNA for the CDR3: TGTGCCATCTATAAGGGGGAAACTAACTATGGCTACACCTTC.

The chain uses TRBV30 and TRBJ1-1; 12 positions agree with TRBD1. CDR1 and CDR2 from the germline V gene are GTSNPN and SVGIG (reference sequence). The CDR3 has 15 amino acids. The V and J ends lost 1 base and 5 bases, in that order; junction bases with no gene match: 5. The CDR3 is CAWSEGQGAGTEAFF. Here the CDR3 DNA reads TGTGCCTGGAGTGAGGGACAGGGGGCTGGGACTGAAGCTTTCTTT. The full variable domain, with the rest looked up from reference TRBV30 and TRBJ1-1, is SQTIHQWPATLVQPVGSPLSLECTVEGTSNPNLYWYRQAAGRGLQLLFYSVGIGQISSEVPQNLSASRPQDRQFILSSKKLLLSDSGFYLCAWSEGQGAGTEAFFGQGTRLTVV.

The V and J genes are TRBV5-4 and TRBJ1-6; maybe TRBD1 (5 bases). Germline CDR1 is SGHNT and CDR2 is YYREEE (reference sequence). The CDR3 length is 13 residues. V shed 4 bases and J shed 13 bases, with 15 bases lying between them. CDR3 DNA sequence: TGTGCCAGCAGCCCCGGGGGGTTCGGTCCCCTCCACTTT. This encodes CASSPGGFGPLHF.

This chain uses TRBV27 with TRBJ2-1, with a tentative D call TRBD1 (11 bases). The CDR3 spans 19 residues. The V gene's germline CDR1 is MNHEY and CDR2 SMNVEV (reference sequence). Trimming removed 2 bases at V and 2 bases at J, with 22 bases between. The CDR3 sequence is CASSLGTGGAGGPYNEQFF. The CDR3, as DNA: TGTGCCAGCAGTTTAGGGACAGGGGGAGCGGGAGGGCCCTACAATGAGCAGTTCTTC.